Following are 16 T cell receptor beta chains from one sample sequenced in a study of blood T cells in healthy people across ages. The authors ran a second PCR of about 7 to 12 cycles using a sample-barcoded 5' primer and a J-beta primer mix. MiXCR was run by TCRdb on the 5' RACE reads, yielding one entry per CDR3 protein. Of roughly 640,000 distinct CDR3 sequences in the sample, about 30% were seen once. The sequenced sample was blood. These receptors all come from a woman of 80 years or more in good health.

At least ten counts were recorded for this clonotype. The chain carries TRBV19 and TRBJ2-1; D is perhaps TRBD1 (6 bases). V was shortened by 4 bases and J by 1 base, with 20 bases between the two germline ends. Germline-derived CDR1 and CDR2 are LNHDA and SQIVND (reference sequence). The CDR3 covers 18 residues. This CDR3 reads CASSRGSQGSQSYNEQFF. As DNA, the CDR3 is TGTGCCAGTAGTAGGGGGTCACAGGGCAGCCAGTCCTACAATGAGCAGTTCTTC.

The rearrangement links TRBV20-1 to TRBJ2-7; D is unclear. The CDR3 runs to 14 residues. Germline V gene data show CDR1 as DFQATT and CDR2 as SNEGSKA (reference sequence). Deletions cut 6 bases from V and 0 bases from J, with 15 bases between. The DNA for the CDR3 is TGCAGTGCCCAACCCGACATTAACTCCTACGAGCAGTACTTC. Protein product: CSAQPDINSYEQYF.

The table lists this clonotype with a few counts. A read error may explain this, as a much larger clone is one base away. The V call is TRBV20-1, the J call TRBJ2-5; TRBD1 matches at 10 bases. J gave up 11 bases and V 5 bases, and 14 bases lay outside the gene matches. Per the germline V gene, CDR1 is DFQATT and CDR2 is SNEGSKA (reference sequence). This CDR3 contains 14 residues. CDR3 DNA sequence: TGCAGTGCTTACCGGGACAGGGGAGGCAATGAGCAGTACTTC. Protein: CSAYRDRGGNEQYF.

With respect to this clonotype: Since a much larger clone is just one base distant, this may be a read error. This chain uses TRBV6-6 with TRBJ2-1, with D unclear. The CDR3 consists of 13 residues. V was pared by 5 bases and J by 4 bases, with 9 bases between. CDR1 MNHNY and CDR2 SVGAGI come from the germline V gene (reference sequence). Here the CDR3 DNA reads TGTGCCAGCAGTCACTTGGGTTACAATGAGCAGTTCTTC. Residues: CASSHLGYNEQFF.

The chain employs TRBV15 and TRBJ2-7, with 11 bases matching TRBD2. J gave up 5 bases and V 5 bases, and 14 bases lay outside the gene matches. There are 17 residues in the CDR3. Germline CDR1 is LNHNV and CDR2 is YYDKDF (reference sequence). CDR3 region: CATSGGSRLAGIDEQYF. The CDR3, as DNA: TGTGCCACCAGCGGTGGAAGTCGACTAGCGGGGATCGACGAGCAGTACTTC.

The chain recombines TRBV30 with TRBJ2-3; D is uncertain. The CDR3 contains 15 residues. Trimming pared 0 bases from V and 3 bases from J, leaving 13 bases between. In germline, CDR1 is GTSNPN, CDR2 SVGIG (reference sequence). CDR3 in amino acids: CAWSVQTPGTDTQYF. CDR3 DNA: TGTGCCTGGAGTGTACAGACACCCGGAACAGATACGCAGTATTTT.

This clonotype turned up a few times. The V gene is TRBV20-1, the J gene TRBJ2-1; 13 bases map to TRBD2. CDR3 size: 16 residues. From germline, CDR1 is DFQATT and CDR2 SNEGSKA (reference sequence). Trimming at V came to 5 bases and at J to 6 bases, leaving 10 bases not matched to a gene. CDR3 in DNA: TGCAGTGCTTTCCCTAAGGGACTAGCGGGAATCAATGAGCAGTTCTTC. Its protein product is CSAFPKGLAGINEQFF.

The table lists this clonotype with a few counts. The CDR3 sequence: CSARDRLNYGYTF. The CDR3 bases are TGCAGTGCTAGAGACCGCCTTAACTATGGCTACACCTTC. The chain couples TRBV20-1 to TRBJ1-2; D unresolved. The CDR3 is made up of 13 amino acids. Trimming removed 0 bases from V and 1 base from J, with 6 bases in between. Germline assignment: CDR1 DFQATT and CDR2 SNEGSKA (reference sequence).

This clonotype was counted at least ten times. The V call is TRBV28, the J call TRBJ2-5, with 9 bases aligning to TRBD2. Trimming at V came to 5 bases and at J to 6 bases, leaving 10 bases not matched to a gene. This CDR3 region has 15 residues. Germline V gives CDR1 MDHEN, CDR2 SYDVKM. DNA of the CDR3: TGTGCCAGCAGTATAGCGGGGGCCAGGCAAAAGACCCAGTACTTC. Residues: CASSIAGARQKTQYF. Full variable domain (outside the CDR3, taken from reference TRBV28 and TRBJ2-5): DVKVTQSSRYLVKRTGEKVFLECVQDMDHENMFWYRQDPGLGLRLIYFSYDVKMKEKGDIPEGYSVSREKKERFSLILESASTNQTSMYLCASSIAGARQKTQYFGPGTRLLVL.

Details on this clonotype: A junction end diverges from the germline sequence, so it may reflect a read error. The chain recombines TRBV2 with TRBJ1-3, with D perhaps TRBD1 (5 bases). Germline CDR1 is SNHLY and CDR2 is FYNNEI. CDR3 length: 14 residues. In DNA form, the CDR3 reads TGTGCCAGCATTTACGACAGCTCTGGAGACACCATATATTTT. It encodes CASIYDSSGDTIYF.

At least ten counts were recorded for this clonotype. The chain links TRBV5-1 to TRBJ1-3; D is undetermined. V was trimmed by 3 bases and J by 4 bases, leaving 8 bases between them. The germline V gene encodes CDR1 SGHRS and CDR2 YFSETQ. The length of the CDR3 is 13 residues. CDR3 DNA sequence: TGCGCCAGCAGCTCAGGATCCGGAAACACCATATATTTT. Translating gives CASSSGSGNTIYF.

This chain joins TRBV20-1 and TRBJ1-2; D not certain. Germline V lookup: CDR1 DFQATT, CDR2 SNEGSKA (reference sequence). The CDR3 length is 14 residues. Trimming shortened V by 1 base and J by 8 bases, and 17 bases separated the two germline ends. This chain's CDR3 is CSARVAASPPGYTF. The CDR3 region has the DNA TGCAGTGCTAGAGTGGCAGCCTCACCACCGGGCTACACCTTC.

This clonotype came up many times. This chain links TRBV6-1 with TRBJ2-5; unclear D gene. CDR3 size: 12 residues. Germline CDR1 and CDR2: MNHNS and SASEGT. The V end was cut by 8 bases, the J end by 1 base, with 8 bases between. CDR3 region: CASGRIQETQYF. Here the CDR3 DNA reads TGTGCCAGCGGCCGGATCCAAGAGACCCAGTACTTC.

A word on this clonotype: This may arise from a read error, as a much more abundant clone is one base away. The CDR3 does not end in the conserved phenylalanine or tryptophan, so this is likely a read error. The J gene is TRBJ2-3, the V gene TRBV27, with a tentative D call TRBD1 (5 bases). V was cut by 5 bases and J by 8 bases, with 20 bases left in between. The CDR3 loop spans 15 amino acids. Germline V gene lookup returns CDR1 MNHEY and CDR2 SMNVEV (reference sequence). Written as DNA, the CDR3 is TGTGCCAGCAGTACCCGAGAAGGGCCCCAGGGTACGCAGTATTGT. This gives the protein CASSTREGPQGTQYC.

The rearrangement joins TRBV25-1 to TRBJ2-2; 9 bases are shared with TRBD1. Germline CDR1 is MGHDK and CDR2 is SYGVNS. After removal of 2 bases from V and 1 base from J, the junction contained 17 bases not matched to a gene. This CDR3 has 21 amino acids. The CDR3: CASSEERPRDRVKLNTGELFF. CDR3 DNA: TGTGCCAGCAGTGAAGAACGTCCCAGGGACAGGGTTAAACTGAACACCGGGGAGCTGTTTTTT. The whole variable domain, filled in from reference TRBV25-1 and TRBJ2-2, reads EADIYQTPRYLVIGTGKKITLECSQTMGHDKMYWYQQDPGMELHLIHYSYGVNSTEKGDLSSESTVSRIRTEHFPLTLESARPSHTSQYLCASSEERPRDRVKLNTGELFFGEGSRLTVL.

This clonotype was seen more than once but under ten times. One base away lies a much larger clone, so this may be a sequencing read error. This rearrangement joins TRBV20-1 to TRBJ2-7; the D call may be TRBD1 or TRBD2 (5 bases each). V lost 0 bases and J lost 7, with 16 bases in between. The CDR3 is 14 amino acids. Germline V gene data show CDR1 as DFQATT and CDR2 as SNEGSKA (reference sequence). The CDR3 coding sequence is TGCAGTGCTAGAGATGACAGTCCGAGGGGAGAGCAGTACTTC. It encodes CSARDDSPRGEQYF.